The T cell receptor (beta chain) under discussion was sequenced for a study of cytomegalovirus exposure and HLA in healthy donors. V lost 5 bases, J lost 2 bases, and 4 bases lay in between. This CDR3 is built from 11 residues. From germline, CDR1 is SGHRS and CDR2 YFSETQ. Concerning this clone itself: Its antigen is unknown.

The primer mix had 60 Vbeta and 13 Jbeta primers. Here immunoSEQ multiplex PCR was the method, and the copy in TCRdb shows in-frame clones only, minus some. The sample has approximately 170,000 clones, under 85% seen once. Study outcomes and limitations: It was assumed in the presence/absence analyses that sequencing depth was roughly uniform across donors. Indistinguishability led to the exclusion of some V segments, TRBV6-2 and TRBV6-3 included. Analysis performed later found 16,000 or so TCR beta sequences associated with HLA alleles at 0.05 false discovery rate.

The rearrangement joins TRBV5-1 to TRBJ2-5; unclear D gene. The sequence was obtained from a man aged 45-60 years in good health and CMV-seropositive. The sequencing sample was made of PBMCs. CDR3 amino acids: CASSEQETQYF. CDR3 nucleotide sequence: TGCGCCAGCAGTGAGCAAGAGACCCAGTACTTC.